These 28 T cell receptor beta chains were sequenced from one sample in a study of PD-1 blockade in mismatch repair-deficient tumors. The assay was immunoSEQ multiplex PCR, and TCRdb's table has in-frame clones only and misses some. The table lists under 25,000 clones, roughly 81% of them singletons, with more than 15% in the top ten. Here the sequenced sample was peripheral blood, taken 2 weeks after starting pembrolizumab. These receptors all come from an adult with mismatch repair-deficient cancer.

The chain couples TRBV6-5 to TRBJ2-1; D may be TRBD1 (6 bases). Trimming left V 0 bases short and J 0 bases short, with 9 bases between. Per the germline V gene, CDR1 is MNHEY and CDR2 is SVGAGI. The CDR3 length is 16 residues. The CDR3 protein is CASSYSTGSSYNEQFF. The CDR3 DNA is TGTGCCAGCAGTTACTCCACAGGGAGCTCCTACAATGAGCAGTTCTTC.

This clone is classed as large. The V and J genes are TRBV27 and TRBJ1-1; no clear D gene. The germline V gene has CDR1 MNHEY and CDR2 SMNVEV (reference sequence). This CDR3 comprises 15 residues. The V end lost 1 base, the J end lost 4 bases, and 13 bases lay between the germline ends. For the CDR3, the DNA is TGTGCCAGCAGTTTATGGTCCAGCCCAGGCACTGAAGCTTTCTTT. It translates to CASSLWSSPGTEAFF.

V usage is TRBV19 and J usage is TRBJ2-1, with 12 positions matching TRBD2. Germline-derived CDR1 and CDR2 are LNHDA and SQIVND (reference sequence). CDR3 length: 17 amino acids. The junction had 9 bases not matched to a gene; V was cut back by 5 bases and J by 4 bases. CDR3 in amino acids: CASSRSGTSGLYNEQFF. CDR3 DNA: TGTGCCAGTAGTCGCTCTGGGACTAGCGGGTTATACAATGAGCAGTTCTTC.

The V call is TRBV5-8, the J call TRBJ2-7; 7 positions agree with TRBD1. This CDR3 is built from 13 residues. Germline CDR1 is SGHTS and CDR2 is YDEGEE. V shed 3 bases and J 3 bases; nucleotides not matched to a gene: 3. The CDR3 region is CASSWDRRYEQYF. For the CDR3, the DNA is TGTGCCAGCAGCTGGGACAGACGCTACGAGCAGTACTTC.

The rearrangement joins TRBV10-3 to TRBJ2-1, with 10 bases aligning to TRBD1. Looked up from germline, CDR1 is ENHRY and CDR2 is SYGVKD. There are 15 residues in the CDR3. J was trimmed by 4 bases and V by 3 bases; bases with no gene match: 3. This chain's CDR3 is CAISDMGQGYNEQFF. CDR3 DNA sequence: TGTGCCATCAGTGATATGGGACAGGGGTACAATGAGCAGTTCTTC.

The chain's CDR3 is CASSQDKGAGGETQYF. The CDR3 DNA follows: TGTGCCAGCAGCCAAGATAAGGGGGCGGGAGGAGAGACCCAGTACTTC. The chain couples TRBV4-2 to TRBJ2-5; a possible D gene is TRBD2 (8 bases). V was cut by 0 bases and J by 4 bases, with 15 bases left in between. This CDR3 contains 16 residues. Germline loops: CDR1 LGHNA, CDR2 YNFKEQ.

CDR3 coding DNA: TGTGCCAGCAGTTGGCGGGGCCAGAACTTCTTGGGTCGGCCCCAGCATTTT. This translates into CASSWRGQNFLGRPQHF. The chain has TRBV28 and TRBJ1-5; possibly TRBD1 for D (5 bases). The CDR3 sequence is 17 residues long. The germline V gene has CDR1 MDHEN and CDR2 SYDVKM. The ends were cut back, 4 bases at V and 9 bases at J, with 25 bases in the middle.

This clone is labeled as hyperexpanded (1% or more). V gene TRBV6-5 combines with J gene TRBJ2-7; TRBD2 aligns across 7 bases. The length of the CDR3 is 15 residues. The trim removed 7 bases at V and 7 bases at J, leaving 16 bases unmatched. Germline V gene sequence: CDR1 MNHEY, CDR2 SVGAGI. CDR3 sequence reads: CASTRSGTNLLEQYF. The CDR3 nucleotides read TGTGCCAGCACCCGATCCGGGACTAATTTGTTGGAGCAGTACTTC.

CDR3: CASSQETVSNQPQHF. In DNA, the CDR3 is TGCGCCAGCAGCCAAGAGACAGTCAGCAATCAGCCCCAGCATTTT. V is TRBV4-3 and J is TRBJ1-5, with a weak D call TRBD1 (5 bases). The CDR3 sequence is 15 residues long. V was clipped by 0 bases and J by 1 base, with 7 bases between them. Looked up from germline, CDR1 is LGHNA and CDR2 is YSLEER.

This clone has just a few counts. This sequence joins TRBV29-1 and TRBJ2-3; perhaps TRBD1 as D (6 bases). Germline CDR1 SQVTM, CDR2 ANQGSEA. V was shortened by 0 bases and J by 4 bases, with 8 bases between the two germline ends. The CDR3 sequence is 13 residues long. The CDR3 is CSVEDQGSDTQYF. As DNA, the CDR3 is TGCAGCGTTGAAGATCAGGGGTCAGATACGCAGTATTTT.

This sequence joins TRBV25-1 and TRBJ2-7; 9 bases agree with TRBD1. The CDR3 covers 16 residues. V was pared by 1 base and J by 2 bases, with 6 bases of the junction left unmatched. Germline CDR1 MGHDK, CDR2 SYGVNS. The CDR3 spells CASSESPRQGAYEQYF. The CDR3 DNA reads as TGTGCCAGCAGTGAATCTCCGAGACAGGGGGCCTACGAGCAGTACTTC.

CDR3 sequence reads: CAWREGGLAGSEQYF. The CDR3 DNA sequence: TGTGCCTGGAGAGAGGGGGGGCTAGCGGGCTCCGAGCAGTACTTC. The chain links TRBV30 to TRBJ2-7; TRBD2 agrees at 8 bases. CDR3 length equals 15 residues. The germline V gene encodes CDR1 GTSNPN and CDR2 SVGIG (reference sequence). V was clipped by 3 bases and J by 6 bases; unmatched bases: 13.

CDR3 region: CAWSPGAYTQYF. The CDR3 DNA sequence: TGTGCCTGGAGTCCGGGAGCCTATACGCAGTATTTT. The chain couples TRBV30 to TRBJ2-3, with D perhaps TRBD2 (6 bases). The CDR3 has 12 residues. The germline V and J ends were trimmed by 2 bases and 7 bases, with 10 bases remaining between them. Germline V gene data show CDR1 as GTSNPN and CDR2 as SVGIG (reference sequence).

The chain recombines TRBV5-4 with TRBJ2-5; D is perhaps TRBD1 (6 bases). Germline CDR1 SGHNT, CDR2 YYREEE (reference sequence). Trimming stripped 5 bases from V and 1 base from J, with 21 bases between. The CDR3 loop spans 17 amino acids. This CDR3 is CASSLARGLKTQETQYF. CDR3 bases: TGTGCCAGCAGTCTGGCCAGGGGCCTCAAGACCCAAGAGACCCAGTACTTC.

V usage is TRBV19 and J usage is TRBJ2-1; 14 nucleotides line up with TRBD2. The V gene's germline CDR1 is LNHDA and CDR2 SQIVND (reference sequence). The CDR3 covers 16 residues. Trimming at V came to 6 bases and at J to 9 bases, leaving 10 bases not matched to a gene. CDR3: CASRREGLAGVFEQFF. The CDR3, as DNA: TGTGCCAGTAGAAGAGAGGGACTAGCGGGAGTTTTTGAGCAGTTCTTC.

This clone was found once. J is TRBJ1-1 and V is TRBV6-1; 7 nucleotides agree with TRBD1. The CDR3 contains 17 residues. V trimming: 1 base; J trimming: 1 base; junction bases outside the gene matches: 9. Germline V gene data show CDR1 as MNHNS and CDR2 as SASEGT. The CDR3 coding sequence is TGTGCCAGCAGTGAAGGTTGGGCAGGGGGGCGGAACACTGAAGCTTTCTTT. Protein product: CASSEGWAGGRNTEAFF.

V is TRBV4-3 and J is TRBJ2-7; D may match TRBD1 or TRBD2 (5 bases each). CDR3 length: 17 residues. Germline V gene data show CDR1 as LGHNA and CDR2 as YSLEER. V gave up 7 bases and J gave up 2 bases, with 24 bases separating them. CDR3 region: CASTSPPRDPWAYEQYF. As DNA, the CDR3 is TGCGCCAGCACCTCCCCCCCCCGGGACCCTTGGGCCTACGAGCAGTACTTC.

The chain uses TRBV7-2 and TRBJ2-1; the D gene is possibly TRBD2 (6 bases). V gave up 3 bases and J gave up 6 bases, with 15 bases separating them. The CDR3 is 15 amino acids. Germline assignment: CDR1 SGHTA and CDR2 FQGNSA. The CDR3 reads CASSFWRGKGNEQFF. In nucleotides, the CDR3 is TGTGCCAGCAGCTTTTGGCGCGGGAAAGGCAATGAGCAGTTCTTC.

This chain connects TRBV30 to TRBJ2-7; 7 bases are a match to TRBD1. The CDR3 extends over 15 amino acids. Germline V gene lookup returns CDR1 GTSNPN and CDR2 SVGIG (reference sequence). Losses at the gene ends were 0 bases for V and 5 bases for J; bases not matched to a gene: 10. This chain's CDR3 is CAWSVTPRTGDEQYF. CDR3 nucleotide sequence: TGTGCCTGGAGTGTAACACCCCGGACAGGAGACGAGCAGTACTTC.

The rearrangement links TRBV28 to TRBJ1-3; a weak D match, TRBD1 (6 bases). This CDR3 region has 13 residues. CDR1 and CDR2 from the germline V gene are MDHEN and SYDVKM. V was shortened by 5 bases and J by 3 bases, with 8 bases between the two germline ends. CDR3 region: CASSTGYGNTIYF. Written as DNA, the CDR3 is TGTGCCAGCAGTACAGGGTATGGAAACACCATATATTTT.

The J gene is TRBJ2-7, the V gene TRBV5-1, with a possible D match to TRBD1 (6 bases). Germline V gene data show CDR1 as SGHRS and CDR2 as YFSETQ. The CDR3 length is 21 residues. V was trimmed by 0 bases and J by 0 bases, leaving 28 bases between them. The CDR3 DNA reads TGCGCCAGCAGCTTGGCTTTTCCTCGGACAGTCCGGAAAGGAAGCTCCTACGAGCAGTACTTC. Its translation: CASSLAFPRTVRKGSSYEQYF.

The chain couples TRBV14 to TRBJ2-5, with a weak D call TRBD1 (6 bases). In germline, CDR1 is SGHDN, CDR2 FVKESK. The V end lost 2 bases, the J end lost 5 bases, and 21 bases lay between the germline ends. This CDR3 has 17 residues. CDR3 DNA sequence: TGTGCCAGCAGCCAATTCCCCTCAGGTTCAGGGGTTGAGACCCAGTACTTC. Translating it yields CASSQFPSGSGVETQYF.

This chain joins TRBV5-1 and TRBJ2-7, with TRBD1 matching 9 bases. Germline V gene lookup returns CDR1 SGHRS and CDR2 YFSETQ. The CDR3 spans 14 residues. V lost 4 bases to trimming and J lost 5 bases; unmatched junction nucleotides: 7. The CDR3 nucleotides read TGCGCCAGCAGCCCGGGGACAGGGAGACACGAGCAGTACTTC. Translating it yields CASSPGTGRHEQYF.

The chain links TRBV2 to TRBJ1-5, with 8 bases aligning to TRBD1. Looked up from germline, CDR1 is SNHLY and CDR2 is FYNNEI. V was clipped by 7 bases and J by 3 bases; unmatched bases: 5. CDR3 length: 14 amino acids. The CDR3 sequence: CASTDRGPNQPQHF. CDR3 in DNA: TGTGCCAGCACTGACAGGGGACCCAATCAGCCCCAGCATTTT.

This clone came up a few times. CDR3 sequence reads: CAAKQGSYEQYF. The DNA of the CDR3 is TGTGCCGCAAAACAGGGCTCCTACGAGCAGTACTTC. The chain carries TRBV30 and TRBJ2-7; D possibly corresponds to TRBD1 (6 bases). Trimming removed 8 bases from V and 0 bases from J, with 11 bases in between. This CDR3 is 12 amino acids long. In germline, CDR1 is GTSNPN, CDR2 SVGIG (reference sequence). Filled out from reference TRBV30 and TRBJ2-7, the complete variable domain reads SQTIHQWPATLVQPVGSPLSLECTVEGTSNPNLYWYRQAAGRGLQLLFYSVGIGQISSEVPQNLSASRPQDRQFILSSKKLLLSDSGFYLCAAKQGSYEQYFGPGTRLTVT.

The rearrangement uses TRBV10-3 and TRBJ1-2; D possibly corresponds to TRBD1 (5 bases). This CDR3 has 16 residues. In germline, CDR1 is ENHRY, CDR2 SYGVKD. V lost 0 bases and J lost 6, with 17 bases in between. The CDR3 DNA follows: TGTGCCATCAGTGAGTCGAATGTCAGGGTAACCAATGGCTACACCTTC. This encodes CAISESNVRVTNGYTF.

The chain carries TRBV13 and TRBJ1-2; D is perhaps TRBD1 (5 bases). Germline assignment: CDR1 PRHDT and CDR2 FYEKMQ (reference sequence). The CDR3 has 15 amino acids. With 5 bases removed from V and 2 bases from J, the gap between germline ends came to 15 bases. The CDR3 DNA reads as TGTGCCAGCAGCGTAAACGGGGGGAAGAACTATGGCTACACCTTC. Residues: CASSVNGGKNYGYTF.

This clone appeared a single time. J is TRBJ2-7 and V is TRBV27; weak D call: TRBD1 (6 bases). The CDR3 is made up of 14 amino acids. The V gene's germline CDR1 is MNHEY and CDR2 SMNVEV (reference sequence). V was pared by 6 bases and J by 6 bases, with 18 bases between. The CDR3 DNA follows: TGTGCCAGCAGATTAGCAGGGGCGAACGGCGAGCAGTACTTC. Residues: CASRLAGANGEQYF.